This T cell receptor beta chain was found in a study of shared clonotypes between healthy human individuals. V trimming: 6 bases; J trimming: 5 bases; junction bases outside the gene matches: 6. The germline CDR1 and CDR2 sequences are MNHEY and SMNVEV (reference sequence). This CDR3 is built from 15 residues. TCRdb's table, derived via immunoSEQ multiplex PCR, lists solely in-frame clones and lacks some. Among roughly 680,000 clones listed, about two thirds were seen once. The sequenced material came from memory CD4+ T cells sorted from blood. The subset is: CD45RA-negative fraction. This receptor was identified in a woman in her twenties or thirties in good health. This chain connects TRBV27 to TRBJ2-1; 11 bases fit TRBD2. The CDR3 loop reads CASRPLAGGNNEQFF. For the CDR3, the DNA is TGTGCCAGCAGACCTCTAGCGGGAGGAAACAATGAGCAGTTCTTC.